This T cell receptor beta chain was recorded in a study of immune heterogeneity within non-small cell lung tumors (dated by TCRdb to about 2018). Concerning the study at large: By histology, the tumors included 10 non-squamous carcinomas, a few squamous cell carcinomas and 1 tumor not otherwise specified. To look at intratumoral immune heterogeneity, the study ran whole-exome sequencing, RNA-seq and TCR beta repertoire sequencing on several spatially distinct regions taken from every NSCLC tumor. TCR repertoires were analyzed from some 59 tumor loci of fewer than 19 patients, whereas transcriptome data were available for only around 42 loci from 11 to 13 patients. Neoantigen binding to each patient's HLA alleles was predicted with netMHCpan-3.0 for mutant peptides of 8 to 11 amino acids. Beyond this particular receptor, the publication reports: High-frequency TCR beta clonotypes were found to be largely distinct between individual patients. Within a patient, identical dominant CDR3B clonotypes were found to recur across loci, yet unique high-frequency clones were also harbored in different tumor locations. Local tumor mutational burden and local T-cell repertoire clonality had a statistically significant but moderate positive correlation (R about 0.34).

CDR3 length: 15 amino acids, cysteine to phenylalanine. Only CDR3 DNA is held: 45 bases, read in frame from base 1. V gives up 0 bases and J gives up 3 bases, and the segment between their germline ends measures 11 bases. Taken from the germline V gene (reference sequence), the CDR1 and CDR2 loops are LNHNV and YYDKDF. For the TCR template, genomic DNA was extracted from bulk tumor tissue, and roughly 580 ng of gDNA was amplified for each sample. During surgery, multiple biopsies were taken from each primary tumor, with sampling sites spaced as far apart as possible within the tumor mass. The study cohort was described as untreated and was composed of newly diagnosed NSCLC cases undergoing curative surgery. Donors were some 15 newly diagnosed non-small cell lung cancer patients undergoing surgery with curative intent. A couple of independent pathologists reviewed the resected tumor masses. Only DNA and RNA samples of high quality went on to sequencing.

The TCR beta CDR3 region was amplified with a multiplex PCR system whose first round of approximately 10 cycles used 32 V-gene forward primers and 13 J-gene reverse primers. The first PCR round used a QIAGEN Multiplex PCR Kit, and the primer sequences were filed in Chinese patent CN105087789A. Illumina universal primers were added in a second PCR round performed with the Phusion High-Fidelity PCR Kit. TCR libraries were paired-end sequenced at 151 bp read length on the Illumina HiSeq X Ten platform. Concerning the study's data processing: Cutadapt removed reads without multiplex PCR primers, PEAR merged read pairs, and MiXCR with default settings called CDR3 regions. Repertoire diversity was assessed by Shannon entropy, and clonality was calculated as one minus the Shannon entropy divided by the ln of the count of productive unique sequences. Clonotypes present at frequencies of at least 0.5% were defined as dominant or high-frequency T-cell clones. TCRdb took the public reads, trimmed them with fastp at Q25, ran MiXCR for clone calling and kept in-frame beta chains. Each CDR3 protein appears once, grouped with its most common genes and DNA. The V and J calls here are based on TCRdb, not the publication. The sample data list approximately 15,000 distinct CDR3 sequences, and over 25% of these were observed just once. The ten largest clones take up approximately 4.1% of the sample.

Ten or more counts support this clonotype. The specificity of this receptor is unknown. Base qualities are not recorded, but no much larger clone differs from it by a single base. The TCR originated in a man between 35 and 55 years old with non-small cell lung cancer. Sequencing used lung tumor tissue. The chain is assembled from TRBV15 and TRBJ2-5; the D segment could be TRBD2, given 6 matching bases. The bases are TGTGCCACCAGCAGAGATGTTGGCGGGAAAGAGACCCAGTACTTC. Its protein product is CATSRDVGGKETQYF.